This is a list of T cell receptor beta chains from one sample in a study of blood T cell repertoires in COVID-19. Assay used: immunoSEQ multiplex PCR; TCRdb lists only in-frame clones, some missing. The sample contains about 250,000 clones, about 85% of which appear only once. The sequenced sample consisted of peripheral blood. The receptor source for this set is a human donor with COVID-19, enrolled during active disease. The donor label of this sample is uncertain. The CDR3 runs from the conserved cysteine through the conserved F or W. A D gene is named only where the DNA matches it firmly. Not all rows give a size; the values are once, few, many and, for expanded clones, a class.

V gene	D gene	clone size	J gene	CDR3 DNA	CDR3 protein
TRBV10-3	.	.	TRBJ1-5	TGTGCCATCAGTGCAGGGACAAATCAGCCCCAGCATTTT	CAISAGTNQPQHF
TRBV2	.	.	TRBJ1-5	TGTGCCAGCAGTCCAGACACAGGGACGGGTTATCAGCCCCAGCATTTT	CASSPDTGTGYQPQHF
TRBV7-2	.	.	TRBJ1-2	TGTGCCAGCAGCTTAGATGGGGGGATCGGCTACACCTTC	CASSLDGGIGYTF
TRBV5-5	TRBD1	.	TRBJ1-4	TGTGCCAGCAGCACTGGGACAGGGGGCGGAAAACTGTTTTTT	CASSTGTGGGKLFF
TRBV7-8	.	.	TRBJ2-1	TGTGCCAGCAGCAAAAGGAGGGACGCCGAGCAGTTCTTC	CASSKRRDAEQFF
TRBV19	.	.	TRBJ1-6	TGTGCCAGTAGTTATACAGGTGTCGGCGTTGGATCACCCCTCCACTTT	CASSYTGVGVGSPLHF
TRBV5-6	TRBD2	once	TRBJ2-7	TGTGCCAGCAGCTTCCAAGGACTAGCGGGTTTCTACGAGCAGTACTTC	CASSFQGLAGFYEQYF
TRBV6-1	.	.	TRBJ1-2	TGTGCCAGCAGTGAAGGCAGGGGCTCTGGCTACACCTTC	CASSEGRGSGYTF
TRBV7-2	TRBD2	.	TRBJ2-7	TGTGCCAGCAGCTCGACTAGCGGGGGACCCTACGAGCAGTACTTC	CASSSTSGGPYEQYF
TRBV9	.	.	TRBJ2-7	TGTGCCAGCAGCGTAGGTGTAGGGGTACCCTACGAGCAGTACTTC	CASSVGVGVPYEQYF
TRBV2	.	.	TRBJ1-2	TGTGCCAGCAGTGAGGGAGGGGGAGGCTACACCTTC	CASSEGGGGYTF
TRBV6-1	TRBD1	.	TRBJ1-6	TGTGCCAGCAGATCAGGGGGCGTGTATTCACCCCTCCACTTT	CASRSGGVYSPLHF
TRBV6-1	TRBD1	once	TRBJ2-7	TGTGCCAGCAGTGAAGGACAGGGTGGCTACTACGAGCAGTACTTC	CASSEGQGGYYEQYF
TRBV2	TRBD2	.	TRBJ2-1	TGTGCCAGCAGAGAGGGTAGCGGGAGGTTGAACAATGAGCAGTTCTTC	CASREGSGRLNNEQFF
TRBV19	TRBD1	.	TRBJ1-5	TGTGCCAGTAGTATGAGACGACAGGGGGCTAATCAGCCCCAGCATTTT	CASSMRRQGANQPQHF
TRBV18	TRBD2	.	TRBJ2-7	TGTGCCAGCTCACCAACGGGACTAGCGGGAGGGATGGGCTACGAGCAGTACTTC	CASSPTGLAGGMGYEQYF
TRBV29-1	TRBD2	.	TRBJ2-3	TGCAGCGTTGGGGGGGATAAGGGACTAGCGTTGAGCACAGATACGCAGTATTTT	CSVGGDKGLALSTDTQYF
TRBV10-2	TRBD1	.	TRBJ2-3	TGCGCCAGCAGAACTTCCCTTGACAGGGTAGATACGCAGTATTTT	CASRTSLDRVDTQYF
TRBV11-2	.	.	TRBJ1-5	TGTGCCAGCAGCTTCGGCGGTCAGCCCCAGCATTTT	CASSFGGQPQHF
TRBV5-1	TRBD1	.	TRBJ2-6	TGCGCCAGCGGTAGGACAGGGGAAGTCTCTGGGGCCAACGTCCTGACTTTC	CASGRTGEVSGANVLTF
TRBV6-5	.	.	TRBJ1-4	TGTGCCAGCAGTTACAGGGGGGGTAATGAAAAACTGTTTTTT	CASSYRGGNEKLFF
TRBV5-1	.	once	TRBJ2-7	TGCGCCAGCAGCTTGGACCAGGGCGTCTCCTACGAGCAGTACTTC	CASSLDQGVSYEQYF
TRBV28	TRBD1	few	TRBJ1-4	TGTGCCAGCAGTTTAGGCGGGACAGGGAGTCCAACTAATGAAAAACTGTTTTTT	CASSLGGTGSPTNEKLFF
TRBV7-3	TRBD2	.	TRBJ2-2	TGTGCCAGCAAGACTAGCGCGAACACCGGGGAGCTGTTTTTT	CASKTSANTGELFF
TRBV28	.	.	TRBJ1-4	TGTGCCAGCAGTCCCACGTTATCCCCGGAGGCGGACACTAATGAAAAACTGTTTTTT	CASSPTLSPEADTNEKLFF
TRBV27	TRBD1	.	TRBJ1-2	TGTGCCAGCAGTTTATCCTACCGGGACAGGGGAACCTATGGCTACACCTTC	CASSLSYRDRGTYGYTF
TRBV28	.	.	TRBJ2-7	TGTGCCAGCAGTTTAGGGGGCCGTGAGTACGAGCAGTACTTC	CASSLGGREYEQYF
TRBV30	TRBD1	.	TRBJ1-2	TGTGCCTGGATCCGCGGGACAGGGGATGGCTACACCTTC	CAWIRGTGDGYTF
TRBV2	.	.	TRBJ1-6	TGTGCCAGCAGATCGACAGCAAACAATTCACCCCTCCACTTT	CASRSTANNSPLHF
TRBV5-1	TRBD1	.	TRBJ2-1	TGCGCCAGCAGCCAACAGACAGGGGGAGGGAATGAGCAGTTCTTC	CASSQQTGGGNEQFF
TRBV29-1	TRBD2	.	TRBJ2-3	TGCAGCGCCGAGGGCGGGAGAGGGAGTACAGATACGCAGTATTTT	CSAEGGRGSTDTQYF
TRBV19	.	few	TRBJ1-5	TGTGCCAGTGGGGGGGTGGATCAGCCCCAGCATTTT	CASGGVDQPQHF
TRBV5-1	TRBD2	.	TRBJ2-2	TGCGCCAGCAGGACGGGACTAGCGGGAGCCGGGGAGCTGTTTTTT	CASRTGLAGAGELFF
TRBV6-5	.	.	TRBJ1-1	TGTGCCAGCAGGAGGGGGAAGGGCACTGAAGCTTTCTTT	CASRRGKGTEAFF
TRBV4-1	TRBD2	few	TRBJ2-1	TGCGCCAGCAGCCAAGGTCCTTTTGGGCGGGAGGGGAATGAGCAGTTCTTC	CASSQGPFGREGNEQFF
TRBV7-7	.	.	TRBJ2-7	TGTGCTAGCAGCTTAGAACAGGTCAGCGAGCAGTACTTC	CASSLEQVSEQYF
TRBV6-5	TRBD1	few	TRBJ1-2	TGTGCCAGCAGATGGGACAGGGGGACGAGTGGCTACACCTTC	CASRWDRGTSGYTF
TRBV19	TRBD1	.	TRBJ2-2	TGTGCCAGTGTGGAAGCAGGGGGATCGAACACCGGGGAGCTGTTTTTT	CASVEAGGSNTGELFF
TRBV30	TRBD2	.	TRBJ2-3	TGTGCCTGGAGCGGACAGGTCGGACTAGCGGAGAACACAGATACGCAGTATTTT	CAWSGQVGLAENTDTQYF
TRBV19	.	.	TRBJ1-2	TGTGCCAGTAGTATCCGGGACTGGCAATTCTATGGCTACACCTTC	CASSIRDWQFYGYTF
TRBV9	.	.	TRBJ1-6	TGTGCCAGCAGCGTAGACGTGACAGAGAATTCACCCCTCCACTTT	CASSVDVTENSPLHF
TRBV30	.	once	TRBJ2-1	TGTGCCTGGAGTGCTAGGGGCCGTAATGAGCAGTTCTTC	CAWSARGRNEQFF
TRBV14	TRBD1	once	TRBJ2-7	TGTGCCAGCAGCCAAGATTTTAGGACAGGGGGCTACGAGCAGTACTTC	CASSQDFRTGGYEQYF
TRBV7-9	TRBD1	once	TRBJ2-3	TGTGCCAGCAGCTTGGACAGGGCTGCGGATACGCAGTATTTT	CASSLDRAADTQYF
TRBV5-1	TRBD1	.	TRBJ1-2	TGCGCCAGCAGCTGGGGGGCGGACAGGCCAGAGGGCTACACCTTC	CASSWGADRPEGYTF